One and the same sample provided the 25 T cell receptor beta chains below, sequenced in a study of blood T cell repertoires in COVID-19. Data came from immunoSEQ multiplex PCR; TCRdb stores just in-frame clones and leaves some out. The sample includes about 240,000 clones, over 75% of them seen just once. Sample: peripheral blood. Every receptor here comes from a man aged 25-45 years who had recovered from COVID-19.

This chain joins TRBV29-1 and TRBJ2-1; possibly TRBD1 for D (5 bases). This CDR3 comprises 15 residues. Between the trimmed V and J ends, which lost 4 bases and 2 bases, there was a span of 15 bases. The germline gives CDR1 SQVTM, CDR2 ANQGSEA. The CDR3 region has the DNA TGCAGCGTTGTACCCCCCCAGGGAACCTACAATGAGCAGTTCTTC. This translates into CSVVPPQGTYNEQFF.

The rearrangement links TRBV7-2 to TRBJ2-5; 8 positions agree with TRBD2. Germline-derived CDR1 and CDR2 are SGHTA and FQGNSA. The CDR3 runs 15 residues. The trim removed 0 bases at V and 7 bases at J, leaving 7 bases unmatched. Written as DNA, the CDR3 is TGTGCCAGCAGCTTAGCCCGGGGGGGGGATAGGACCCAGTACTTC. The encoded protein is CASSLARGGDRTQYF.

This chain connects TRBV11-2 to TRBJ2-7; 8 nucleotides line up with TRBD1. Germline lookup yields CDR1 SGHAT and CDR2 FQNNGV. The CDR3 consists of 18 residues. The trim removed 1 base at V and 2 bases at J, leaving 13 bases unmatched. CDR3 protein: CASSLGVSGWTGTYEQYF. The CDR3 bases are TGTGCCAGCAGCTTAGGGGTATCAGGTTGGACAGGGACCTACGAGCAGTACTTC.

A few counts support this clone. The rearrangement joins TRBV5-4 to TRBJ2-2; tentative D call: TRBD2 (6 bases). The CDR3 runs 16 residues. V lost 5 bases and J 4 bases, leaving 18 bases between the germline ends. Looked up from germline, CDR1 is SGHNT and CDR2 is YYREEE (reference sequence). This CDR3 reads CASRKVGREATGELFF. The CDR3, as DNA: TGTGCCAGCAGGAAGGTTGGCAGGGAGGCCACCGGGGAGCTGTTTTTT.

The chain joins TRBV11-2 to TRBJ1-6; maybe TRBD1 (5 bases). This CDR3 has 13 residues. Trimming shortened V by 5 bases and J by 8 bases, and 10 bases separated the two germline ends. CDR1 and CDR2 (germline): SGHAT, FQNNGV. The chain's CDR3 is CASSGRGDSPLHF. The CDR3 DNA follows: TGTGCCAGCAGCGGTCGGGGGGATTCACCCCTCCACTTT.

This clone has more than one count but fewer than ten. The chain joins TRBV2 to TRBJ1-1, with D possibly TRBD1 on 6 matching bases. Per the germline V gene, CDR1 is SNHLY and CDR2 is FYNNEI. Trimming shortened V by 2 bases and J by 0 bases, and 7 bases separated the two germline ends. There are 14 residues in the CDR3. The CDR3 loop reads CASSEYRVNTEAFF. Written as DNA, the CDR3 is TGTGCCAGCAGTGAATACAGGGTGAACACTGAAGCTTTCTTT.

The rearrangement links TRBV6-2 or TRBV6-3 to TRBJ2-5; 7 nucleotides line up with TRBD1. The CDR3 extends over 16 amino acids. The germline gives CDR1 MNHEY, CDR2 SVGEGT. With 3 bases clipped from V and 3 bases from J, the junction kept 10 bases outside the gene matches. The CDR3 here is CASSYGAGGRKETQYF. CDR3 sequence (DNA): TGTGCCAGCAGTTATGGCGCAGGGGGTAGAAAAGAGACCCAGTACTTC.

The chain recombines TRBV9 with TRBJ2-2, with 9 nucleotides matching TRBD1. V lost 0 bases and J lost 6; bases outside the gene matches: 9. Germline CDR1 is SGDLS and CDR2 is YYNGEE. The CDR3 length is 17 residues. This chain's CDR3 is CASSVAPPGQGAGELFF. Here the CDR3 DNA reads TGTGCCAGCAGCGTAGCTCCCCCGGGACAGGGCGCCGGGGAGCTGTTTTTT.

This clone was observed a few times. V is TRBV7-2 and J is TRBJ1-4; 8 nucleotides match TRBD1. This CDR3 comprises 14 residues. The V segment lost 5 bases and the J segment 11 bases; nucleotides outside the gene matches: 10. Per the germline V gene, CDR1 is SGHTA and CDR2 is FQGNSA. The CDR3 region is CASSPGDRGRKLFF. CDR3 nucleotide sequence: TGTGCCAGCAGCCCGGGAGACAGGGGTCGGAAACTGTTTTTT.

The chain links TRBV3-1 (or the pseudogene TRBV3-2) to TRBJ1-1; D gene uncertain. V was clipped by 1 base and J by 5 bases, with 8 bases between them. Looked up from germline, CDR1 is LGHDT and CDR2 is YNNKEL (reference sequence). The CDR3 runs to 13 residues. The CDR3 DNA sequence: TGTGCCAGCAGCCAAGTAGGCGGTACTGAAGCTTTCTTT. This encodes CASSQVGGTEAFF.

V and J are TRBV29-1 and TRBJ2-2; perhaps TRBD1 as D (6 bases). Germline CDR1 is SQVTM and CDR2 is ANQGSEA. V dropped 6 bases and J dropped 7 bases, with 18 bases sitting between them. The CDR3 runs to 14 residues. The CDR3 nucleotides are TGCAGCGTGTCTTTTGGGGGCCAGGGCGGGGAGCTGTTTTTT. This encodes CSVSFGGQGGELFF.

Ten or more counts support this clone. V is TRBV4-1 and J is TRBJ1-2, with 8 positions matching TRBD1. The V segment lost 3 bases and the J segment 8 bases; nucleotides outside the gene matches: 11. The CDR3 spans 15 residues. Per the germline V gene, CDR1 is MGHRA and CDR2 is YSYEKL. The CDR3 is CASSQAWTGPVGYTF. The CDR3 DNA reads as TGCGCCAGCAGCCAGGCCTGGACAGGGCCGGTGGGCTACACCTTC.

This chain links TRBV2 with TRBJ2-1; D uncertain. The germline CDR1 and CDR2 sequences are SNHLY and FYNNEI. This CDR3 has 14 amino acids. Trimming took off 7 bases at V and 0 bases at J, with 10 bases between the two ends. The CDR3 sequence is CASTSLRSYNEQFF. The CDR3 DNA follows: TGTGCCAGCACCTCCTTGCGCTCCTACAATGAGCAGTTCTTC. Full variable domain (outside the CDR3, taken from reference TRBV2 and TRBJ2-1): EPEVTQTPSHQVTQMGQEVILRCVPISNHLYFYWYRQILGQKVEFLVSFYNNEISEKSEIFDDQFSVERPDGSNFTLKIRSTKLEDSAMYFCASTSLRSYNEQFFGPGTRLTVL.

The V gene is TRBV11-2, the J gene TRBJ2-5; D remains unclear. Germline assignment: CDR1 SGHAT and CDR2 FQNNGV. Between the trimmed V and J ends, which lost 9 bases and 1 base, there was a span of 9 bases. The CDR3 runs 12 residues. The CDR3 reads CASRPGQETQYF. The CDR3 bases are TGTGCCAGTAGACCGGGCCAAGAGACCCAGTACTTC.

V is TRBV6-6 and J is TRBJ1-4; possibly TRBD1 for D (6 bases). The CDR3 loop spans 14 amino acids. The germline V gene has CDR1 MNHNY and CDR2 SVGAGI (reference sequence). Trimming removed 7 bases from V and 7 bases from J, with 16 bases in between. CDR3 protein: CASIAGTSGEKLFF. The CDR3 coding sequence is TGTGCCAGCATCGCCGGGACAAGTGGTGAAAAACTGTTTTTT.

This sequence joins TRBV5-1 and TRBJ1-1; possible D gene TRBD1, 6 bases. This CDR3 comprises 14 residues. V was clipped by 1 base and J by 3 bases, with 10 bases between them. Germline V gives CDR1 SGHRS, CDR2 YFSETQ. CDR3 sequence: CASSLSGVDTEAFF. CDR3 DNA sequence: TGCGCCAGCAGCTTGTCAGGGGTTGACACTGAAGCTTTCTTT.

The rearrangement uses TRBV5-8 and TRBJ2-7, with D perhaps TRBD1 (6 bases). The length of the CDR3 is 14 residues. V shed 4 bases and J shed 0 bases, with 11 bases lying between them. Per germline, CDR1 SGHTS and CDR2 YDEGEE. The CDR3 here is CASSRQESSYEQYF. CDR3 coding DNA: TGTGCCAGCAGCCGACAGGAGTCCTCCTACGAGCAGTACTTC.

This clone was seen once. The gene calls are TRBV5-4 and TRBJ2-4; TRBD1 aligns across 9 bases. Germline CDR1 SGHNT, CDR2 YYREEE (reference sequence). The junction had 8 bases not matched to a gene; V was cut back by 4 bases and J by 6 bases. This CDR3 has 15 amino acids. CDR3 sequence (DNA): TGTGCCAGCAGCCTCACAGGGGGCGCTGGAAACATTCAGTACTTC. It encodes CASSLTGGAGNIQYF.

CDR3 residues: CASSLDQGRTGNTIYF. CDR3 in DNA: TGTGCCAGCAGCTTAGATCAGGGGCGGACTGGAAACACCATATATTTT. V is TRBV7-2 and J is TRBJ1-3, with D maybe TRBD1 (6 bases). The CDR3 runs 16 residues. V was cut by 1 base and J by 2 bases, with 12 bases left in between. The germline V gene encodes CDR1 SGHTA and CDR2 FQGNSA. The variable domain in full, completed from reference TRBV7-2 and TRBJ1-3, reads GAGVSQSPSNKVTEKGKDVELRCDPISGHTALYWYRQSLGQGLEFLIYFQGNSAPDKSGLPSDRFSAERTGGSVSTLTIQRTQQEDSAVYLCASSLDQGRTGNTIYFGEGSWLTVV.

The CDR3 here is CASSQEVSGGGYQETQYF. CDR3 in DNA: TGTGCCAGCAGCCAAGAAGTTAGCGGGGGGGGTTACCAAGAGACCCAGTACTTC. The chain carries TRBV3-1 (or the pseudogene TRBV3-2) and TRBJ2-5; 11 nucleotides match TRBD2. The trim removed 0 bases at V and 0 bases at J, leaving 6 bases unmatched. The CDR3 consists of 18 residues. CDR1 and CDR2 from the germline V gene are LGHDT and YNNKEL (reference sequence).

V and J are TRBV2 and TRBJ2-7; 13 bases map to TRBD2. The CDR3 extends over 17 amino acids. J gave up 7 bases and V 8 bases, and 17 bases lay outside the gene matches. Germline V CDR1 and CDR2: SNHLY, FYNNEI. In DNA, the CDR3 is TGTGCCAGCGGACGACTCCGCACTAGCGGGGGGGCCGAAGAGCAGTACGTC. Translation: CASGRLRTSGGAEEQYV.

The sample holds one count of this clone. The chain employs TRBV4-1 and TRBJ2-5; D is possibly TRBD1 (5 bases). There are 13 residues in the CDR3. Germline V CDR1 and CDR2: MGHRA, YSYEKL. V was clipped by 3 bases and J by 4 bases, with 9 bases between them. The CDR3, as DNA: TGCGCCAGCAGCCAGCAGGGATCAGAGACCCAGTACTTC. This encodes CASSQQGSETQYF.

This chain uses TRBV25-1 with TRBJ1-1; D not resolved. The CDR3 length is 12 residues. Trimming took 5 bases from V and 11 from J, leaving 15 bases between them. Germline V gene data show CDR1 as MGHDK and CDR2 as SYGVNS. The CDR3 is CASSLAGGRAFF. The CDR3 DNA is TGTGCCAGCAGTTTGGCGGGAGGTAGGGCTTTCTTT. The full variable domain, in which reference TRBV25-1 and TRBJ1-1 provide the parts outside the CDR3, is EADIYQTPRYLVIGTGKKITLECSQTMGHDKMYWYQQDPGMELHLIHYSYGVNSTEKGDLSSESTVSRIRTEHFPLTLESARPSHTSQYLCASSLAGGRAFFGQGTRLTVV.

CDR3 sequence reads: CASRGTGGGNQPQHF. The CDR3 nucleotides are TGTGCCAGTAGGGGTACAGGGGGCGGCAATCAGCCCCAGCATTTT. The J gene is TRBJ1-5, the V gene TRBV19, with 9 bases fitting TRBD1. This CDR3 has 15 residues. Germline V gene data show CDR1 as LNHDA and CDR2 as SQIVND (reference sequence). The V segment lost 6 bases and the J segment 2 bases; nucleotides outside the gene matches: 5.

V gene TRBV3-1 (or the pseudogene TRBV3-2) combines with J gene TRBJ2-3; D is perhaps TRBD1 (5 bases). Germline CDR1 reads LGHDT; CDR2 reads YNNKEL (reference sequence). This CDR3 comprises 15 residues. Trimming removed 3 bases at V and 0 bases at J, with 10 bases between. The CDR3 loop reads CASSHTTESTDTQYF. The CDR3 DNA reads TGTGCCAGCAGCCACACGACAGAGAGCACAGATACGCAGTATTTT.